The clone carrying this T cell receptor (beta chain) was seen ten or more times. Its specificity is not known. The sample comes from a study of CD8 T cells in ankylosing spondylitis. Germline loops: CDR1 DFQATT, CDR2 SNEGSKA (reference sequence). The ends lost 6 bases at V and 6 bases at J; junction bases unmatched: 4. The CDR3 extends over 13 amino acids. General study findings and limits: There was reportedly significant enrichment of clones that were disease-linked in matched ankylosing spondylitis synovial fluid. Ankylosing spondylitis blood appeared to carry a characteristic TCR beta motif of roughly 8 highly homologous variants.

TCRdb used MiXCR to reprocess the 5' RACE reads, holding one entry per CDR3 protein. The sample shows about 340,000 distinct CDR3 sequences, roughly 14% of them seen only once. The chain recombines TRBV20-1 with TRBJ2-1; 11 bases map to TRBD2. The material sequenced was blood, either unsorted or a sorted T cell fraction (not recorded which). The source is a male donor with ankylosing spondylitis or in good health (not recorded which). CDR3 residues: CSAKTSGVNEQFF. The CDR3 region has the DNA TGCAGTGCAAAGACTAGCGGGGTCAATGAGCAGTTCTTC.